What follows is one T cell receptor (beta chain) and its context. Its specificity is not known. These data belong to a study of cytomegalovirus exposure and HLA in healthy donors. Study results and caveats: Across donors, most TCRs were seen rarely, yet some public ones were widespread.

Amplification used 60 Vbeta primers and 13 Jbeta primers. Some clones are missing from TCRdb's copy, which holds only in-frame ones; the method was immunoSEQ multiplex PCR. Among roughly 130,000 clones listed, over 75% were seen once. Trimming took off 1 base at V and 3 bases at J, with 4 bases between the two ends. This CDR3 is 11 amino acids long. The germline V gene has CDR1 GTSNPN and CDR2 SVGIG (reference sequence). V and J are TRBV30 and TRBJ2-7; D gene unclear. This sequence was found in a woman in her forties or fifties in good health and CMV-seropositive. Sequenced sample: PBMCs. CDR3 protein: CAWSDSYEQYF. The DNA of the CDR3 is TGTGCCTGGAGTGATAGCTACGAGCAGTACTTC.